Each of the 20 T cell receptor gamma chains below was sequenced from the same sample in a study of gamma delta lymphoproliferative disorders and STAT genes. TCRdb processed the multiplex PCR reads again with the CATT caller. The data show roughly 2,500 gamma-chain clones, around 12% seen once. PBMCs from patients and controls supplied the genomic DNA for sequencing. The specimen was blood. The receptors were gathered from a human donor with gamma-delta T-cell large granular lymphocyte leukemia.

This clone was counted ten times or more. The J gene is TRGJ1 or TRGJ2, the V gene TRGV2. Here the J gene was assigned by germline matching of the DNA, as TCRdb has none. After removal of 0 bases from V and 3 bases from J, the junction contained 5 bases not matched to a gene. From germline, CDR1 is EGSNGY and CDR2 YDSYNSKV. The CDR3 length is 14 residues. CDR3 region: CATWDGPLYYKKLF. The CDR3 region has the DNA TGTGCCACCTGGGACGGGCCTCTTTATTATAAGAAACTCTTT.

This clone has ten or more counts. In DNA, the CDR3 is TGTGCCACCTGGGACTGGTATAAGAAACTCTTT. It encodes CATWDWYKKLF. This chain joins TRGV2 and TRGJ1 or TRGJ2. TCRdb records no J gene; here it was assigned by comparing the DNA to germline. Germline V gene lookup returns CDR1 EGSNGY and CDR2 YDSYNSKV. The CDR3 contains 11 residues. V trimming: 3 bases; J trimming: 7 bases; junction bases outside the gene matches: 3.

This clone was seen only a few times. The chain joins TRGV11 to TRGJ1 or TRGJ2. The J gene is absent in TCRdb and was assigned here via DNA matching to germline. TRGV11 is an ORF for which the function is uncertain. The CDR3 has 15 residues. V was pared by 0 bases and J by 4 bases, with 6 bases of the junction left unmatched. CDR3 sequence (DNA): TGTGCCTGCTGGATTAGGCACTTTTCGTATTATAAGAAACTCTTT. Protein sequence: CACWIRHFSYYKKLF.

The sample holds many counts of this clone. A read error likely explains why the TCRdb protein, taken from a much larger clone, differs from this DNA's translation at residue 15; the protein shown is translated from the DNA. The chain is built from TRGV9 and TRGJP1. No J gene was available from TCRdb, and it was assigned here by a germline match of the DNA. Germline V gives CDR1 GITISATS, CDR2 ISYDGTV (reference sequence). The CDR3 runs to 16 residues. The J segment lost 15 bases and the V segment lost 0 bases, leaving 19 bases of the junction unmatched. The CDR3 here is CALWEVRELGKKIKIF. CDR3 DNA sequence: TGTGCCTTGTGGGAGGTGCGAGAGTTGGGCAAAAAAATCAAGATATTT.

This clone was seen many times. V usage is TRGV9 and J usage is TRGJ1 or TRGJ2. TCRdb lists no J gene, so it was determined here by aligning the DNA to germline. V lost 0 bases and J lost 2; bases outside the gene matches: 7. Germline-derived CDR1 and CDR2 are GITISATS and ISYDGTV (reference sequence). This CDR3 contains 15 residues. The DNA for the CDR3 is TGTGCCTTGTGGGAGGTGCAGATGGATTATTATAAGAAACTCTTT. It is translated as CALWEVQMDYYKKLF.

This clone was recorded at least ten times. This chain uses TRGV9 with TRGJ1 or TRGJ2. As TCRdb names no J gene, one was assigned here on the basis of a DNA match to germline. The germline CDR1 and CDR2 sequences are GITISATS and ISYDGTV (reference sequence). This CDR3 has 12 amino acids. V trimming: 2 bases; J trimming: 3 bases; junction bases outside the gene matches: 1. CDR3 nucleotide sequence: TGTGCCTTGTGGGAGGCTTATTATAAGAAACTCTTT. Its translation: CALWEAYYKKLF.

This clone appeared a few times. Relative to the germline gene, one junction end is altered; a read error may explain this. V is TRGV2 and J is TRGJ1 or TRGJ2. No J gene is reported in TCRdb; it was inferred here by comparing the DNA with germline. This CDR3 has 23 residues. Per germline, CDR1 EGSNGY and CDR2 YDSYNSKV. This chain's CDR3 is CANWDGRTRRGQKTDANYYKKLF. The CDR3, as DNA: TGTGCCAACTGGGACGGACGGACGAGGCGAGGCCAGAAAACGGACGCCAATTATTATAAGAAACTCTTT.

The table lists this clone with many counts. The chain joins TRGV2 to TRGJ1 or TRGJ2. Assignment of the J gene here rests on matching the DNA to germline, because TCRdb gives none. Germline CDR1 reads EGSNGY; CDR2 reads YDSYNSKV. Trimming cost V 0 bases and J 7 bases; bases outside gene matches: 9. The CDR3 runs 14 residues. CDR3 loop: CATWDGQAKYKKLF. The CDR3 nucleotides read TGTGCCACCTGGGACGGGCAAGCGAAATATAAGAAACTCTTT.

With respect to this clone: This could be a read error, since a much larger clone is one nucleotide away. The V and J genes are TRGV2 and TRGJP1. The J gene was missing in TCRdb and was found by matching the end of the DNA to germline. Germline V gene sequence: CDR1 EGSNGY, CDR2 YDSYNSKV. The CDR3 runs to 16 residues. CDR3 loop: CATWDGPDTNGWFKIF. The DNA for the CDR3 is TGTGCCACCTGGGACGGGCCCGATACCAATGGTTGGTTCAAGATATTT.

A note on this clone: The DNA is left out, because the CDR3 cannot be placed on it with certainty; the CDR3 is given as TCRdb lists it. No J gene call was made, and the V gene is TRGV10. TRGV10 is given ORF status, its function remaining uncertain. The CDR3 numbers 20 amino acids, ends counted. CDR3 in amino acids: CAACPMAIIIRNSLAVEQHF.

This clone was found many times. This is likely an artifact of a read error, given a far larger clone one base away. This specimen includes other DNA sequences encoding the same CDR3. The CDR3, as DNA: TGTGCCTTGTGGGAGGTGGAAGAGTTGGGCAAAAAAATTAAGGTATTT. Its protein product is CALWEVEELGKKIKVF. The V gene is TRGV9; the J gene was not called. Germline CDR1 reads GITISATS; CDR2 reads ISYDGTV (reference sequence). There are 16 residues in the CDR3.

In its sample, this clone ranks as medium-sized (0.01 to 0.1%). It is unclear where the CDR3 begins or ends on the DNA, so no DNA is shown, and the CDR3 is as TCRdb lists it. Other DNA sequences from this sample encode an identical CDR3 as well. CDR3 amino acids: CTTVPAGSPNNYYKKLF. The V gene was identified as TRGV11, while no J gene was called. TRGV11 is assigned to the ORF class and has an uncertain function. The CDR3 has 17 residues if both end residues are counted.

In its sample, this clone was seen a few times. Just one base apart from a much larger clone, this may be a read error. Other DNA variants within this sample encode the same CDR3. V is TRGV8 and J is TRGJ1 or TRGJ2. The J gene was not available in TCRdb and was assigned here by matching the DNA to germline segments. J lost 8 bases, V lost 8 bases, and 9 bases had no gene match. This CDR3 is built from 11 residues. Per germline, CDR1 VENAVY and CDR2 YDSYNSRV. The CDR3 coding sequence is TGTGCCACCTCCGAACTACATAAGAAACTCTTT. Translated: CATSELHKKLF.

This clone is deemed medium-sized. Because the CDR3's place on the DNA is in doubt, the DNA is left out and the CDR3 is given as listed by TCRdb. No call exists for the J gene, whereas the V gene is TRGV11. TRGV11 is known as an ORF, though its function is uncertain. Including both end residues, the CDR3 is 14 amino acids long. CDR3 sequence: CTTVPAGLGTEKLF.

This clone came up many times. This chain links TRGV9 with TRGJ1 or TRGJ2. The J gene comes from matching the DNA to germline here; TCRdb lacks it. Germline lookup yields CDR1 GITISATS and CDR2 ISYDGTV (reference sequence). V lost 0 bases, J lost 3 bases, and 5 bases stayed unmatched. The CDR3 loop spans 14 amino acids. The CDR3 bases are TGTGCCTTGTGGGAGGTGCGGCGTTATTATAAGAAACTCTTT. This translates into CALWEVRRYYKKLF.

This clone was found many times. TCRdb's protein for this DNA is that of a much larger clone and differs from the translation at residue 4, likely a read error; the protein shown is the DNA translation. The chain combines TRGV9 with TRGJP. Since TCRdb gives no J gene, matching the DNA to germline was used here to assign it. Germline values: CDR1 GITISATS, CDR2 ISYDGTV (reference sequence). The CDR3 loop spans 16 amino acids. The DNA for the CDR3 is TGTGCCTTGGGGGAGGTGGAAGAGTTGGGCAAAAAAATCAAGGTATTT. It is translated as CALGEVEELGKKIKVF.

This clone was observed at least ten times. CDR3 nucleotide sequence: TGTGCCACCTGGGACGTCGGGGGGAATACCACTGGTTGGTTCAAGATATTT. Protein product: CATWDVGGNTTGWFKIF. V gene TRGV2 combines with J gene TRGJP1. No J gene is reported in TCRdb; it was inferred here by comparing the DNA with germline. The CDR3 length is 17 residues. The germline V gene has CDR1 EGSNGY and CDR2 YDSYNSKV. Losses at the gene ends were 2 bases for V and 0 bases for J; bases not matched to a gene: 9.

As regards this clone: The DNA is omitted, as the CDR3 cannot be located on it reliably, and the CDR3 follows TCRdb's listing. No J gene was assigned, while the V gene was called as TRGV11. TRGV11 is assigned to the ORF class and has an uncertain function. 17 amino acids form the CDR3, both terminal residues included. The CDR3 here is CTTVPAGLGPYYYKKLF.

This clone is labeled medium-sized. CDR3 sequence (DNA): TGTGCCACCTGGGACGGGCACGAGGGGTCTGATTATAAGAAACTCTTT. Protein product: CATWDGHEGSDYKKLF. The chain joins TRGV2 to TRGJ1 or TRGJ2. Matching the DNA to germline supplied the J gene, which TCRdb does not give. Germline V CDR1 and CDR2: EGSNGY, YDSYNSKV. V lost 0 bases, J lost 5 bases, and 13 bases stayed unmatched. The CDR3 runs to 16 residues.

The sample holds many counts of this clone. This chain links TRGV9 with TRGJ1 or TRGJ2. The J gene, missing from TCRdb, was assigned here through DNA to germline matching. The germline gives CDR1 GITISATS, CDR2 ISYDGTV (reference sequence). The CDR3 loop spans 12 amino acids. V lost 0 bases, J lost 7 bases, and 3 bases stayed unmatched. The CDR3 nucleotides are TGTGCCTTGTGGGAGGTGGACTATAAGAAACTCTTT. Protein sequence: CALWEVDYKKLF.